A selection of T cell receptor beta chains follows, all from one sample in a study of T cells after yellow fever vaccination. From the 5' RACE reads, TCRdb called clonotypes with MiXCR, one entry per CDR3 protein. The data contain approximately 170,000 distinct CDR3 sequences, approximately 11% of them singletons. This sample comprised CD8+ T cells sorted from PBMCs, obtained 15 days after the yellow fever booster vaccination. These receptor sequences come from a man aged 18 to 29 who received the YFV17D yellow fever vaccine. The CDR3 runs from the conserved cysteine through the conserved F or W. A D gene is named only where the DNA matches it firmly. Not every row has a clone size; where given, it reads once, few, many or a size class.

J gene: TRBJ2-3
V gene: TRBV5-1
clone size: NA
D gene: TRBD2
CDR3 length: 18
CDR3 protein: CASSASGGFSPRTDTQYF
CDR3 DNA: TGCGCCAGCAGCGCGAGCGGGGGATTCTCCCCTCGGACAGATACGCAGTATTTT

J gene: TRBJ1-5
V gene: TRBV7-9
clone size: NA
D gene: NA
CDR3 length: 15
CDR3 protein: CASSLSTGGGEPQHF
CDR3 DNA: TGTGCCAGCAGCTTATCAACAGGTGGAGGTGAGCCCCAGCATTTT

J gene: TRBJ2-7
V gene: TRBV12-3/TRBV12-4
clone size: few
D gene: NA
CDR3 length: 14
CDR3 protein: CASSSRVFPYEQYF
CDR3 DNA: TGTGCCAGCAGTAGCAGGGTCTTCCCCTACGAGCAGTACTTC

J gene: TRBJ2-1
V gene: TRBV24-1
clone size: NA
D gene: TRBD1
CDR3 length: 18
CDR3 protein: CATSDHRLGQGLYNEQFF
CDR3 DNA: TGTGCCACCAGTGATCACAGATTGGGACAGGGGTTGTACAATGAGCAGTTCTTC

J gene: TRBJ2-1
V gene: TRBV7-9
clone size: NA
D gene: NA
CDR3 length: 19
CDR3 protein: CASSLIAPGAMSVYNEQFF
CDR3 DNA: TGTGCCAGCAGCTTAATTGCCCCGGGGGCTATGTCCGTCTACAATGAGCAGTTCTTC

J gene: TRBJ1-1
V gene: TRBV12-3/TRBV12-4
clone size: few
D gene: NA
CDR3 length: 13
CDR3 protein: CASSLMLETEAFF
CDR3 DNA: TGTGCCAGCAGTTTAATGCTCGAAACTGAAGCTTTCTTT

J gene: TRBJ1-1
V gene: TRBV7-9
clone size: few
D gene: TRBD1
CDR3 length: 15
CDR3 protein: CASSLVGDRGHEAFF
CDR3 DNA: TGTGCCAGCAGCTTAGTTGGGGACAGGGGCCATGAAGCTTTCTTT

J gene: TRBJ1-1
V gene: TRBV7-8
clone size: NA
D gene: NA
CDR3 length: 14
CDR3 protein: CASSSRGRNTEAFF
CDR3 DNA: TGTGCCAGCAGCTCAAGGGGGAGGAACACTGAAGCTTTCTTT

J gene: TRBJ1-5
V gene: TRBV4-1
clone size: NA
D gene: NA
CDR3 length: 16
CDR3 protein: CASSQVSGIGNQPQHF
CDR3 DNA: TGCGCCAGCAGCCAAGTAAGTGGGATTGGCAATCAGCCCCAGCATTTT

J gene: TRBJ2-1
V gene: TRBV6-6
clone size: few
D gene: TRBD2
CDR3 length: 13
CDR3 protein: CATAGLEYNEQFF
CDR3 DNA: TGTGCCACCGCGGGACTAGAGTACAATGAGCAGTTCTTC

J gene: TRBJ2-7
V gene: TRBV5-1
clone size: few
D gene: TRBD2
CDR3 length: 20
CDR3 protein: CASSSAVLAGGQASSYEQYF
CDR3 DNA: TGCGCCAGCAGCTCAGCGGTCTTAGCGGGGGGACAGGCGAGCTCCTACGAGCAGTACTTC

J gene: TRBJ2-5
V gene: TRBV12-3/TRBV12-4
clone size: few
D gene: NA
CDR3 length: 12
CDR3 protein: CASSLEWETQYF
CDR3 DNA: TGTGCCAGCAGTTTAGAGTGGGAGACCCAGTACTTC

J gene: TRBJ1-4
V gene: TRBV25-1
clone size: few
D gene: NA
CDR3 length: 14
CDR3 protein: CASSEGVWNEKLFF
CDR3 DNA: TGTGCCAGCAGTGAGGGGGTTTGGAACGAAAAACTGTTTTTT

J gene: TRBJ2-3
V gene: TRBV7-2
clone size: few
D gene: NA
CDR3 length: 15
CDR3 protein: CASSLGAWGTDTQYF
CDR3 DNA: TGTGCCAGCAGCTTAGGGGCCTGGGGCACAGATACGCAGTATTTT

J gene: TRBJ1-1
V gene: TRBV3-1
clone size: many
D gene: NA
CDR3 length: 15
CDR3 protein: CASSPGFGFNTEAFF
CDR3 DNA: TGTGCCAGCAGCCCTGGATTTGGATTTAACACTGAAGCTTTCTTT

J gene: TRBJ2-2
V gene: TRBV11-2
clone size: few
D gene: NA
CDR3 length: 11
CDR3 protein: CATDGSGELFF
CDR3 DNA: TGTGCCACCGATGGGTCCGGGGAGCTGTTTTTT

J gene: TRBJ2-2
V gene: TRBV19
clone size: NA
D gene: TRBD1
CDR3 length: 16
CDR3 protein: CASSPLDRARAGELFF
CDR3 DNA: TGTGCCAGTAGTCCCTTAGACAGGGCCCGAGCCGGGGAGCTGTTTTTT

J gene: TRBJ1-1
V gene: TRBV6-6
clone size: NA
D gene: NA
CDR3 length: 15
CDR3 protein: CASSYSGTVNTEAFF
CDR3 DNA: TGTGCCAGCAGTTACTCAGGGACGGTGAACACTGAAGCTTTCTTT

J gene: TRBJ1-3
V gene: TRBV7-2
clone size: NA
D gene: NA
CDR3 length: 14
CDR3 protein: CASSWRGSGNTIYF
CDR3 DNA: TGTGCCAGCAGCTGGAGGGGCTCTGGAAACACCATATATTTT

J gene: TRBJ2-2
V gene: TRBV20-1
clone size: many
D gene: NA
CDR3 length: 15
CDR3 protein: CSARVPGGDTGELFF
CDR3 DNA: TGCAGTGCTAGAGTCCCGGGCGGGGACACCGGGGAGCTGTTTTTT

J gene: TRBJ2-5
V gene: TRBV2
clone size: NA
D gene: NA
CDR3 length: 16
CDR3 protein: CASSPPTVIWVETQYF
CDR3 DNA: TGTGCCAGCAGTCCTCCGACAGTGATTTGGGTGGAGACCCAGTACTTC

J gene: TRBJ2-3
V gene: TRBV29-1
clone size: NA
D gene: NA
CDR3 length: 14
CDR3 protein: CSSKARLSTDTQYF
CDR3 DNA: TGCAGCTCCAAAGCACGGCTTAGCACAGATACGCAGTATTTT

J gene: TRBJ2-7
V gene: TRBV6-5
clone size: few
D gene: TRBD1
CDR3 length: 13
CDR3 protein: CASRQGFQLEQYF
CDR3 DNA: TGTGCCAGCAGACAGGGGTTTCAGCTCGAGCAGTACTTC

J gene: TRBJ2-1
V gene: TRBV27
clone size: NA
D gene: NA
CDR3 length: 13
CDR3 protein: CASSGGPYNEQFF
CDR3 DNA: TGTGCCAGCAGTGGGGGCCCCTACAATGAGCAGTTCTTC

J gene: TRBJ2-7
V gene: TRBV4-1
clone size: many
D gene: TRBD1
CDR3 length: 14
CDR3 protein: CASSPRDRTYEQYF
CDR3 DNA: TGCGCCAGCAGCCCCAGGGACAGAACCTACGAGCAGTACTTC

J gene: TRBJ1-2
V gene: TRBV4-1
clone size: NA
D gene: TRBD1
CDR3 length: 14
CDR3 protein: CASSPRDSIYGYTF
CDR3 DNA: TGCGCCAGCAGCCCTCGGGACAGTATCTATGGCTACACCTTC

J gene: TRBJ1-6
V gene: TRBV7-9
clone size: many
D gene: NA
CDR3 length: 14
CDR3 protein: CASRVDSNNSPLHF
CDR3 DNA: TGTGCCAGCAGGGTCGACAGCAATAATTCACCCCTCCACTTT

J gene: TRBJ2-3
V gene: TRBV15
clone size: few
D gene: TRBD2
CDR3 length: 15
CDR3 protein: CAPRFEAGSTDTQYF
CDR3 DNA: TGTGCCCCTCGATTTGAAGCGGGGAGCACAGATACGCAGTATTTT

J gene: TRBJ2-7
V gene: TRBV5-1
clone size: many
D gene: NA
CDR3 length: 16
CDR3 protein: CASSLDPGGKTYEQYF
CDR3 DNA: TGCGCCAGCAGCTTAGACCCAGGGGGGAAGACCTACGAGCAGTACTTC

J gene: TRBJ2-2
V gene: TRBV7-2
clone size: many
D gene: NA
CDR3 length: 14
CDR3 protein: CASSAIGGEWELFF
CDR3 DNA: TGTGCCAGCAGCGCAATCGGGGGCGAGTGGGAGCTGTTTTTT

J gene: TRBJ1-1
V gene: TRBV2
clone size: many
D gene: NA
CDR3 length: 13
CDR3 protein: CASTPAPNTEAFF
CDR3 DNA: TGTGCCAGCACCCCGGCCCCTAACACTGAAGCTTTCTTT

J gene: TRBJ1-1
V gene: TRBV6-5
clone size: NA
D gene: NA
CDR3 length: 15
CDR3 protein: CASREGQLLGTEAFF
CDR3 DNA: TGTGCCAGCAGGGAGGGGCAGCTCCTTGGGACTGAAGCTTTCTTT

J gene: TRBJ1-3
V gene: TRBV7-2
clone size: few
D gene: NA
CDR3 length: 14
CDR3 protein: CASTHGRAGNTIYF
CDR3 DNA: TGTGCCAGCACCCACGGCAGGGCTGGAAACACCATATATTTT

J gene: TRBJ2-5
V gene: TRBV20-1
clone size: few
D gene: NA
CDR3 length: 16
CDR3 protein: CSARARLGGAQETQYF
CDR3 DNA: TGCAGTGCTAGAGCCCGGCTAGGGGGGGCGCAAGAGACCCAGTACTTC

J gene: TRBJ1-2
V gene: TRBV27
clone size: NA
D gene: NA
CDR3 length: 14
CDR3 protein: CASSLSGRNYGYTF
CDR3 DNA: TGTGCCAGCAGTTTATCGGGACGGAACTATGGCTACACCTTC

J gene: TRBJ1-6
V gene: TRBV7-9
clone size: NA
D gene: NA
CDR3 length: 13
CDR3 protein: CASSFSVGSPLHF
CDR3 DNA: TGTGCCAGCAGCTTTTCGGTAGGGTCACCCCTCCACTTT

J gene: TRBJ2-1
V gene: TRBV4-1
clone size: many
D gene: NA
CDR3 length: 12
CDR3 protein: CASRGAGGEQFF
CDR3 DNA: TGCGCCAGCAGGGGGGCTGGGGGTGAGCAGTTCTTC

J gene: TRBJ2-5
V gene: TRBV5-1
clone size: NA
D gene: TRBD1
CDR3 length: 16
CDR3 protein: CASSSGQGLSRETQYF
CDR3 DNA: TGCGCCAGCAGCTCAGGACAGGGGCTCTCTCGAGAGACCCAGTACTTC

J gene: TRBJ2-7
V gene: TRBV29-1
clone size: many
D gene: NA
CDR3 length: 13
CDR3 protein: CSVRSPTTYEQYF
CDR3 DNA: TGCAGCGTCCGCTCCCCAACCACCTACGAGCAGTACTTC

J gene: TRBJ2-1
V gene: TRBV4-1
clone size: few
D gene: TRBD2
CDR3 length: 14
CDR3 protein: CASHGVAGAPEQFF
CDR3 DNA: TGCGCCAGCCACGGGGTAGCGGGGGCCCCGGAGCAGTTCTTC

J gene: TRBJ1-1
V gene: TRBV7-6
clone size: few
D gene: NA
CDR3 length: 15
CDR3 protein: CASSLEGQVNTEAFF
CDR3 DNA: TGTGCCAGCAGCTTAGAAGGGCAGGTGAACACTGAAGCTTTCTTT

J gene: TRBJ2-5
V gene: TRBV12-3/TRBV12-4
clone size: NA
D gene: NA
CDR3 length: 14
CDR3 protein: CASSIRAREETQYF
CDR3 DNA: TGTGCCAGCAGCATCAGGGCCAGGGAGGAGACCCAGTACTTC

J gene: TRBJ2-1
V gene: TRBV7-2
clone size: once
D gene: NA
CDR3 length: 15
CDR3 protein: CASSFWDGLNNEQFF
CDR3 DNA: TGTGCCAGCAGCTTTTGGGACGGCCTTAACAATGAGCAGTTCTTC

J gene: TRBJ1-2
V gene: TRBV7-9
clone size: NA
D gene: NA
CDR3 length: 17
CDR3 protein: CASSFLELGDRTYGYTF
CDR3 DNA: TGTGCCAGCAGCTTCTTAGAGTTAGGTGACAGGACCTATGGCTACACCTTC

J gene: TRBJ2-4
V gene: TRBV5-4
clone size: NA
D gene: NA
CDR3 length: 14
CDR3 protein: CASSYGGIWNIQYF
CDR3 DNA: TGTGCCAGCAGCTACGGGGGAATTTGGAACATTCAGTACTTC

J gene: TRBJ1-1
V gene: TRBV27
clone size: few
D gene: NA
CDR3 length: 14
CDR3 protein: CASRLQGWNTEAFF
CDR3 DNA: TGTGCCAGTAGATTACAGGGATGGAACACTGAAGCTTTCTTT

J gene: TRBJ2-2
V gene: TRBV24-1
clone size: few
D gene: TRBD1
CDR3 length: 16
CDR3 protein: CATSDRQGMRTGELFF
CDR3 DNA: TGTGCCACCAGTGACAGACAGGGGATGCGCACCGGGGAGCTGTTTTTT

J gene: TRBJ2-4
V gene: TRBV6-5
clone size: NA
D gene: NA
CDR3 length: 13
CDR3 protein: CASSYARRNIQYF
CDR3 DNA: TGTGCCAGCAGTTACGCGCGACGAAACATTCAGTACTTC

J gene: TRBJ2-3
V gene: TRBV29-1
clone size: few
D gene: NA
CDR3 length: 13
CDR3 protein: CSVEPENTDTQYF
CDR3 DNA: TGCAGCGTTGAACCCGAGAACACAGATACGCAGTATTTT

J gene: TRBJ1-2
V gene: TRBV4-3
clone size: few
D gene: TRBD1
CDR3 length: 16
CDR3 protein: CASSQGQGQEYYGYTF
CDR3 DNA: TGCGCCAGCAGCCAGGGCCAGGGACAGGAATACTATGGCTACACCTTC

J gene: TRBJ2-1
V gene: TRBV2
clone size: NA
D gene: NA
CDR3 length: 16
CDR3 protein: CASSDSRIPPYNEQFF
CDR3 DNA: TGTGCCAGCAGTGATTCTAGGATCCCGCCCTACAATGAGCAGTTCTTC

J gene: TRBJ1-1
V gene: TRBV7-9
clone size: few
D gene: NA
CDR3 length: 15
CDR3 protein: CASSFLVSPGTEAFF
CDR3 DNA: TGTGCCAGCAGCTTTTTAGTTTCACCAGGGACTGAAGCTTTCTTT

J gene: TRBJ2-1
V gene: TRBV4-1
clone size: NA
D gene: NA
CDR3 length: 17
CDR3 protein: CASSQAGFGSRDNEQFF
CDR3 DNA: TGCGCCAGCAGCCAAGCAGGGTTCGGCTCTCGGGACAATGAGCAGTTCTTC

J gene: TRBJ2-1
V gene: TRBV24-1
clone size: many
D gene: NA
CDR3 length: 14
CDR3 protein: CATSDQTSYNEQFF
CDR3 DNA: TGTGCCACCAGTGACCAGACTTCATACAATGAGCAGTTCTTC

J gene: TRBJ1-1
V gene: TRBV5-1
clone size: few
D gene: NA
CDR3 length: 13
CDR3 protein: CASSLAWDTEAFF
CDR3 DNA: TGCGCCAGCAGCTTGGCCTGGGACACTGAAGCTTTCTTT

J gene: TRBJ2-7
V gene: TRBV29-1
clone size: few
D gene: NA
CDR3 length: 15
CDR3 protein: CSATRRGSETYEQYF
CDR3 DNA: TGCAGCGCCACCCGCCGGGGCAGTGAGACCTACGAGCAGTACTTC

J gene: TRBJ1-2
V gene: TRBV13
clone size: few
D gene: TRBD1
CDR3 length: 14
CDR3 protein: CASSFGQGVYGYTF
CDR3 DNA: TGTGCCAGCAGTTTCGGACAGGGGGTCTATGGCTACACCTTC

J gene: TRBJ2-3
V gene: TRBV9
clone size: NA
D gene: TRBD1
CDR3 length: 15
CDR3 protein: CASSAPDRGADTQYF
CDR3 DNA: TGTGCCAGCAGCGCACCGGACAGGGGAGCAGATACGCAGTATTTT

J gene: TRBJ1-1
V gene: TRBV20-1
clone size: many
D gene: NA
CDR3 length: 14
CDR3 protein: CSLDVFTMNTEAFF
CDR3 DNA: TGCAGTCTGGACGTCTTTACCATGAACACTGAAGCTTTCTTT

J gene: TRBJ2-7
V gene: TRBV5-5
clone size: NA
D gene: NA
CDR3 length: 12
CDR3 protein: CASSFTGHEQYF
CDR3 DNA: TGTGCCAGCAGCTTTACAGGTCACGAGCAGTACTTC